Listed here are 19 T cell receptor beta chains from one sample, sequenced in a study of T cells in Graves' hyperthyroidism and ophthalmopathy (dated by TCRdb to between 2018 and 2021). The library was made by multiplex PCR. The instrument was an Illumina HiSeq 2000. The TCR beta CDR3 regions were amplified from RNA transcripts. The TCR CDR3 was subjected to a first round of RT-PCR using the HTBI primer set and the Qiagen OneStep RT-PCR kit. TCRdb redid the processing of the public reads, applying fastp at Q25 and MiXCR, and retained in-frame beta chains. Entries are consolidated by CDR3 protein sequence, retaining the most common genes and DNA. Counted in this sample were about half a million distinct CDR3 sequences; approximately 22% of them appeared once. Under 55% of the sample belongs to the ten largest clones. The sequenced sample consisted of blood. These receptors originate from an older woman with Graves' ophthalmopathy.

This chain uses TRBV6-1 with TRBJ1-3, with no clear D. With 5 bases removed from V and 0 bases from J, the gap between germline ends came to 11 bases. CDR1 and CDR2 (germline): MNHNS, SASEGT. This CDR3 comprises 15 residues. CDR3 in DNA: TGTGCCAGCAGTACCCAAGGGATCTCTGGAAACACCATATATTTT. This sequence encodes CASSTQGISGNTIYF.

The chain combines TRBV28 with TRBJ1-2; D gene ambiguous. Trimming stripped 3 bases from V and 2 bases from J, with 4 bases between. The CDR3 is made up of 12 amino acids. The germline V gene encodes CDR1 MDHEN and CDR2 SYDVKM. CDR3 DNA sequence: TGTGCCAGCAGTTTGGAGAACTATGGCTACACCTTC. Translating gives CASSLENYGYTF.

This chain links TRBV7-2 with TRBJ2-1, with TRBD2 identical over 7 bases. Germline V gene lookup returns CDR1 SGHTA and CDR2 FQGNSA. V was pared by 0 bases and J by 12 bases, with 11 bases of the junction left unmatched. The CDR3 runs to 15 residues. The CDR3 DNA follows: TGTGCCAGCAGCTTAGCATGGCGGGAGAACGACGGGCAGTTCTTC. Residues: CASSLAWRENDGQFF.

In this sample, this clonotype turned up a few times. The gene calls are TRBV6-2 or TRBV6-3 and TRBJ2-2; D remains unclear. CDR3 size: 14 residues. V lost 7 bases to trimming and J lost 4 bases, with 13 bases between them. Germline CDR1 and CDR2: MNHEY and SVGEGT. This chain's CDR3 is CASKKDAITGELFF. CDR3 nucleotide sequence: TGTGCCAGCAAGAAGGACGCCATCACCGGGGAGCTGTTTTTT.

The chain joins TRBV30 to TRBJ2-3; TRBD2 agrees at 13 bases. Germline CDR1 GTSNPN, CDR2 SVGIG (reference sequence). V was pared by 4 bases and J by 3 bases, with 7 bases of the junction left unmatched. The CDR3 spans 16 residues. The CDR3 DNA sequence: TGTGCCTGGACTCTAAGGACTAGCGGGAGAACAGATACGCAGTATTTT. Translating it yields CAWTLRTSGRTDTQYF.

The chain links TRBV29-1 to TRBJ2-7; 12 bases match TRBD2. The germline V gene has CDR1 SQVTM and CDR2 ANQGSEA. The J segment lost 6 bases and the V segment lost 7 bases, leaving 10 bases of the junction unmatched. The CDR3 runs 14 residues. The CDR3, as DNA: TGCAGCGCCATCCTAGCGGGAGGGCCGGGCGAGCAGTACTTC. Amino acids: CSAILAGGPGEQYF.

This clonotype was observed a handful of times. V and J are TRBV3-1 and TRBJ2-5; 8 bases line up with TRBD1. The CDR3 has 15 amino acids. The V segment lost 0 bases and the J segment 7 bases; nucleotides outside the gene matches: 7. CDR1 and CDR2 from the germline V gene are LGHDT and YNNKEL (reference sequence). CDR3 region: CASSQDRQGPWTQYF. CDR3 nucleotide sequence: TGTGCCAGCAGCCAAGATCGACAGGGGCCGTGGACCCAGTACTTC.

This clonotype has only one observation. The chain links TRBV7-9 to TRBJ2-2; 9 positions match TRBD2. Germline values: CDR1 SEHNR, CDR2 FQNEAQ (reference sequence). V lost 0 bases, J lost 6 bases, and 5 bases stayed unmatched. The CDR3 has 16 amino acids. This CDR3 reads CASSLASGRSSGELFF. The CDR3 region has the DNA TGTGCCAGCAGCTTAGCTAGCGGGAGATCTTCCGGGGAGCTGTTTTTT.

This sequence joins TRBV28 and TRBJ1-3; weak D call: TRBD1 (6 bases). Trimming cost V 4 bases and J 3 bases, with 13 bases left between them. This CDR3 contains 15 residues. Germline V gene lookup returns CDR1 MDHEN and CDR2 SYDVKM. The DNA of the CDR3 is TGTGCCAGCAGTTCGGGGGCCGCCGGTGGAAACACCATATATTTT. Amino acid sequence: CASSSGAAGGNTIYF.

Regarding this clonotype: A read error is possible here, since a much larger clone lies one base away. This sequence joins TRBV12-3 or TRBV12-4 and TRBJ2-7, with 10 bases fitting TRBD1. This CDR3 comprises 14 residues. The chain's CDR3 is CASTLRDRGHEQHF. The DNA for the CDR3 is TGTGCCAGCACTCTCCGGGACAGGGGCCACGAGCAGCACTTC.

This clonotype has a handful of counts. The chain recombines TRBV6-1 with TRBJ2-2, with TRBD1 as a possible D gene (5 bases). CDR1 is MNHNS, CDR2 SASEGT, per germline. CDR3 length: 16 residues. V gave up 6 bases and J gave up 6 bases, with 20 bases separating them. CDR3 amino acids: CASSVVDLGRAGELFF. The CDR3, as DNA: TGTGCCAGCAGCGTCGTGGACCTGGGGCGCGCCGGGGAGCTGTTTTTT.

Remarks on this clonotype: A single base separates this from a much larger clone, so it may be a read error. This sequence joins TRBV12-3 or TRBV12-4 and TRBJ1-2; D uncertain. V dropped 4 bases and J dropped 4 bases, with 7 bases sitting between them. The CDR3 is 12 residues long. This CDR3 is CASSYMGYGYTF. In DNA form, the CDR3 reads TGTGCCAGCAGTTACATGGGCTATGGCTACACCTTC.

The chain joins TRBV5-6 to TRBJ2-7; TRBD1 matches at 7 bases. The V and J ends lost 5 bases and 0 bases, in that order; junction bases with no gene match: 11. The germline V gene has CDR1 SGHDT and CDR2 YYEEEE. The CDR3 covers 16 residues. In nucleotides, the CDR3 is TGTGCCAGCAGACCCACCGGGACAGTGAGCTCCTACGAGCAGTACTTC. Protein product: CASRPTGTVSSYEQYF. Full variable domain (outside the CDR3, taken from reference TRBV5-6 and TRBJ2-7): DAGVTQSPTHLIKTRGQQVTLRCSPKSGHDTVSWYQQALGQGPQFIFQYYEEEERQRGNFPDRFSGHQFPNYSSELNVNALLLGDSALYLCASRPTGTVSSYEQYFGPGTRLTVT.

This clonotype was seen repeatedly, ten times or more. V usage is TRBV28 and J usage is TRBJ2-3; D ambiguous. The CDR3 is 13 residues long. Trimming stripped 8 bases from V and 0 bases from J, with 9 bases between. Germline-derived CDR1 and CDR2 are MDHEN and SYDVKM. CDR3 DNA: TGTGCCAGCCCGGGTTATAGCACAGATACGCAGTATTTT. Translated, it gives CASPGYSTDTQYF.

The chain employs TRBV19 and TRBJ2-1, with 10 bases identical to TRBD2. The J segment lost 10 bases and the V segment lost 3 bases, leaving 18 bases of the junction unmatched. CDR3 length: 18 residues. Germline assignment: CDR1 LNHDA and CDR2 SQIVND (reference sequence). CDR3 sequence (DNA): TGTGCCAGTAGTATCCCCCCCGCTAGGCTAGCGGGAGTGGGGGAGCAGTTCTTC. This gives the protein CASSIPPARLAGVGEQFF. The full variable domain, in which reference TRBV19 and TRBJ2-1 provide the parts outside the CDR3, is DGGITQSPKYLFRKEGQNVTLSCEQNLNHDAMYWYRQDPGQGLRLIYYSQIVNDFQKGDIAEGYSVSREKKESFPLTVTSAQKNPTAFYLCASSIPPARLAGVGEQFFGPGTRLTVL.

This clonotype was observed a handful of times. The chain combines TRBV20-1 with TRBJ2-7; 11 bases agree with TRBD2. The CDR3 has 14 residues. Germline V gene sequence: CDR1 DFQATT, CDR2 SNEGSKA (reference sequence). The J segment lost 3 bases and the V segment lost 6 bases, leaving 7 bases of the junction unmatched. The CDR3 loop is CSAPRGTSGYEQYF. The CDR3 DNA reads TGCAGTGCACCGAGAGGGACTAGCGGCTACGAGCAGTACTTC.

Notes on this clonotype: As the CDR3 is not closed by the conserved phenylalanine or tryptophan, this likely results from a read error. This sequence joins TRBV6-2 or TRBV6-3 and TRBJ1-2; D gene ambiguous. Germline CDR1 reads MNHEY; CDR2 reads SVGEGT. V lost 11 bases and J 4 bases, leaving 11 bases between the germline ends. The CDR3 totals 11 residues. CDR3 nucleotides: TGTGCCGGAAAGGGCGGCTATGGCTACACCCTC. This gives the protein CAGKGGYGYTL.

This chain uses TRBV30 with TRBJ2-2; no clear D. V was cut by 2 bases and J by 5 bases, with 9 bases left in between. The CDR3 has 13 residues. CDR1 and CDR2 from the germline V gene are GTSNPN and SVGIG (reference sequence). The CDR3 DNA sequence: TGTGCCTGGAGTTCGCGTATTACCGGGGAGCTGTTTTTT. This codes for CAWSSRITGELFF.

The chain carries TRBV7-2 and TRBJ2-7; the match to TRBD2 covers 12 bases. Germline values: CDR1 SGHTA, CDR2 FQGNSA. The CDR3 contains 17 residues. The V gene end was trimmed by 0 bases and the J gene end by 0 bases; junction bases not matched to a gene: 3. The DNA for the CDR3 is TGTGCCAGCAGCTTAGCACTAGCGGGAGGTAGCTCCTACGAGCAGTACTTC. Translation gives CASSLALAGGSSYEQYF.